The clone carrying this T cell receptor beta chain was picked up one time. Antigen unknown. The source of the sample is a study of cytomegalovirus exposure and HLA in healthy donors. Overall study context: From 170 million or so T cells, an earlier analysis saw 120 million or so unique TCR beta sequences.

In the PCR, 60 Vbeta and 13 Jbeta primers were used. TCRdb keeps only in-frame clones here, not all; method: immunoSEQ multiplex PCR. The sample lists roughly 150,000 clones, roughly four fifths occurring once. Findings of the study overall: Per published accounts, TCR beta sequences correctly predicted the HLA-A and HLA-B alleles of most subjects.

This CDR3 has 14 residues. Germline CDR1 LNHDA, CDR2 SQIVND (reference sequence). Trimming shortened V by 4 bases and J by 3 bases, and 10 bases separated the two germline ends. Material for sequencing was PBMCs. This TCR derives from a man aged 40-50 years in good health and CMV-seronegative. The chain combines TRBV19 with TRBJ1-5, with D possibly being TRBD1 (6 bases). The CDR3 sequence is CASSKDSDNQPQHF. The CDR3 region has the DNA TGTGCCAGTAGTAAGGACAGTGACAATCAGCCCCAGCATTTT.